This TCR beta chain was recovered during a study of CD8+CD57+ T cells in acquired aplastic anemia. Across the study: Isolated CD4+ and CD8+ cells, once sorted, yielded DNA averaging about 3.1 ug. General observations from the study: A set of some 28 CD8+ CDR3 sequences was shared between patients and controls, and these sequences appeared highly expressed in patients.

In regard to this clonotype: Its matching antigen is unknown.

It was patients with CD8+CD57+ cell expansion by flow cytometry who were chosen for sequencing. Each patient carried a diagnosis of severe acquired aplastic anemia. Receipt of therapy had not occurred in any patient by the time of blood sampling. Profiles of TCR beta VDJ and CDR3 were generated from a genomic DNA template. Each CDR3 protein gets one entry after TCRdb re-called the reads with MiXCR. Here the sample spans about 160,000 distinct CDR3 sequences, less than 50% being singletons. V gave up 11 bases and J gave up 7 bases, with 18 bases separating them. The V gene's germline CDR1 is LNHDA and CDR2 SQIVND (reference sequence). This CDR3 has 13 residues.

The TCR originated in a human donor with aplastic anemia. The material sequenced was sorted CD4+, CD8+, or CD8+CD57+ T cells (not recorded which) from PBMCs. The J gene is TRBJ2-1, the V gene TRBV19, with D possibly matching TRBD2 (5 bases). The CDR3 nucleotides are TGTGCCCCACGGGAAGAGTCGGGTAATGAGCAGTTCTTC. Translated, it gives CAPREESGNEQFF.